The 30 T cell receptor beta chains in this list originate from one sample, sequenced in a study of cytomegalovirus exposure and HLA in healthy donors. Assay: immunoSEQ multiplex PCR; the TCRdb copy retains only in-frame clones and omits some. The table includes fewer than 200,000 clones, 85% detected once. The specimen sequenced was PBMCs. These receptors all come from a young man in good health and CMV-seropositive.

CDR3 in DNA: TGTGCCAGCAGTTTCTATGGACAGGGGGTCTTTTACGAGCAGTACTTC. Encoded protein: CASSFYGQGVFYEQYF. V usage is TRBV28 and J usage is TRBJ2-7, with 10 bases fitting TRBD1. Trimming at V came to 3 bases and at J to 4 bases, leaving 9 bases not matched to a gene. There are 16 residues in the CDR3. From germline, CDR1 is MDHEN and CDR2 SYDVKM.

The CDR3 loop is CASSLASGVEDTQYF. In nucleotides, the CDR3 is TGCGCCAGCAGCTTGGCGTCAGGGGTAGAAGATACGCAGTATTTT. The chain recombines TRBV5-1 with TRBJ2-3; TRBD1 is a possible D gene (6 bases). This CDR3 contains 15 residues. Germline CDR1 and CDR2: SGHRS and YFSETQ. The ends were cut back, 0 bases at V and 5 bases at J, with 13 bases in the middle.

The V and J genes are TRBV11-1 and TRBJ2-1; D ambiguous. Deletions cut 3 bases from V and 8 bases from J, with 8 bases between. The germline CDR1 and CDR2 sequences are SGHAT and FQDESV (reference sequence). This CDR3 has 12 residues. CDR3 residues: CASSLQADEQFF. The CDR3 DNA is TGTGCCAGCAGCTTGCAGGCCGATGAGCAGTTCTTC. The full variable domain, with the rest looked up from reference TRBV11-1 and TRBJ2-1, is EAEVAQSPRYKITEKSQAVAFWCDPISGHATLYWYRQILGQGPELLVQFQDESVVDDSQLPKDRFSAERLKGVDSTLKIQPAELGDSAMYLCASSLQADEQFFGPGTRLTVL.

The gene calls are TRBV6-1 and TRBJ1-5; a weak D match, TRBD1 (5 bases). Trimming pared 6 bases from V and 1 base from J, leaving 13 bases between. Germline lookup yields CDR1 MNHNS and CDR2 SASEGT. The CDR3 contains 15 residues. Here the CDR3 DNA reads TGTGCCAGCAGGCGAACCCGACAGAGCAATCAGCCCCAGCATTTT. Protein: CASRRTRQSNQPQHF.

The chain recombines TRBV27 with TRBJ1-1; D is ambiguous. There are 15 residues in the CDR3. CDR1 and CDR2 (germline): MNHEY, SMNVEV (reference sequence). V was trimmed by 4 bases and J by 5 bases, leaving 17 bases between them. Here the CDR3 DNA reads TGTGCCAGCAGTTGGCAGGCCATCTCGTTAACTGAAGCTTTCTTT. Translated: CASSWQAISLTEAFF.

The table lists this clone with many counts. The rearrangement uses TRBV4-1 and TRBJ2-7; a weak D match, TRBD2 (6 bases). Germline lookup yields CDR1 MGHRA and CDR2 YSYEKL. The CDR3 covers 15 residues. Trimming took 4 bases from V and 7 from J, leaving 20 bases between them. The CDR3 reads CASSLDGSSVEEQYF. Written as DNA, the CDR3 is TGCGCCAGCAGCCTGGACGGGAGCTCGGTGGAAGAGCAGTACTTC.

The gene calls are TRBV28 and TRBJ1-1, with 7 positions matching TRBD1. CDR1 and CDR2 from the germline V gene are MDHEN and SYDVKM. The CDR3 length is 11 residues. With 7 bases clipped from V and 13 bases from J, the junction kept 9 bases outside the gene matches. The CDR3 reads CASTKQGLGFF. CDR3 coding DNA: TGTGCCAGCACCAAACAGGGGTTGGGTTTCTTT.

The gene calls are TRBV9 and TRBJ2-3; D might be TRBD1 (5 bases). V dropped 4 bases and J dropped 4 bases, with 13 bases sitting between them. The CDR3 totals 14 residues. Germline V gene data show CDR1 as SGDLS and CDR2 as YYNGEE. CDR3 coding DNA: TGTGCCAGCAGCCCCCAGGGTTGGTCAGATACGCAGTATTTT. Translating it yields CASSPQGWSDTQYF.

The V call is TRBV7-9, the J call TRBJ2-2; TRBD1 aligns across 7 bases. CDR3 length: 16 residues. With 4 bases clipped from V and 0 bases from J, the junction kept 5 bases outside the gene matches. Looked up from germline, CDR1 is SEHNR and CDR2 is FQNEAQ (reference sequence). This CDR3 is CASSSGQPSNTGELFF. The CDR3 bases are TGTGCCAGCAGCTCGGGACAGCCTTCGAACACCGGGGAGCTGTTTTTT.

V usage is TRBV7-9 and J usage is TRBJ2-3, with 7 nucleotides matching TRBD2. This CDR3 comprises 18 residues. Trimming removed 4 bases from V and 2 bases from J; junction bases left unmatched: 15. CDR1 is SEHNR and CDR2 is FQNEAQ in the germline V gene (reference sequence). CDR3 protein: CASSSRRLGTTSTDTQYF. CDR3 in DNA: TGTGCCAGCAGCTCGAGACGCTTAGGGACTACCTCCACAGATACGCAGTATTTT.

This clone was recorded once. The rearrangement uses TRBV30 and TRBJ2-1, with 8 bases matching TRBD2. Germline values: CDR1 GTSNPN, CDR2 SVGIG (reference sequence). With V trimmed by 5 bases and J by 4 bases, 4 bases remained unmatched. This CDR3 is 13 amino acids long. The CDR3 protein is CAWGLAIYNEQFF. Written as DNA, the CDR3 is TGTGCCTGGGGACTAGCAATTTACAATGAGCAGTTCTTC.

In DNA, the CDR3 is TGTGCCAGCAGCTTGTTGGGGGGGCAGGGCGCCTACGAGCAGTACTTC. This encodes CASSLLGGQGAYEQYF. The rearrangement joins TRBV5-6 to TRBJ2-7; tentative D call: TRBD2 (7 bases). The V end was cut by 1 base, the J end by 2 bases, with 16 bases between. Germline V gene data show CDR1 as SGHDT and CDR2 as YYEEEE. The CDR3 runs 16 residues.

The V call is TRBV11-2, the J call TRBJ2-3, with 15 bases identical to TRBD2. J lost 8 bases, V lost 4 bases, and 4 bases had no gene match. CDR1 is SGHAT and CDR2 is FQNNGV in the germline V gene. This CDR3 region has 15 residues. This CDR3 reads CASSWTSGGAGTQYF. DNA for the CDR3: TGTGCCAGCAGCTGGACTAGCGGGGGGGCCGGTACGCAGTATTTT.

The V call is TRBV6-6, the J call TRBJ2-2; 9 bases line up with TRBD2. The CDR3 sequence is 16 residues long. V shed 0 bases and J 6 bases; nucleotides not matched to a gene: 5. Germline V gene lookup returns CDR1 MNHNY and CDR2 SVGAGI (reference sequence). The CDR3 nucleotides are TGTGCCAGCAGTTACTCGGCCGGCGGGGGGGCCGGGGAGCTGTTTTTT. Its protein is CASSYSAGGGAGELFF.

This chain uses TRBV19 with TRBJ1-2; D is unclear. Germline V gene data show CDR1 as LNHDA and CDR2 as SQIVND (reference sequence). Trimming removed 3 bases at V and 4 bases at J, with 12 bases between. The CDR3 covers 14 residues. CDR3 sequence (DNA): TGTGCCAGTAGTATTTCGACATTACTCTATGGCTACACCTTC. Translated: CASSISTLLYGYTF.

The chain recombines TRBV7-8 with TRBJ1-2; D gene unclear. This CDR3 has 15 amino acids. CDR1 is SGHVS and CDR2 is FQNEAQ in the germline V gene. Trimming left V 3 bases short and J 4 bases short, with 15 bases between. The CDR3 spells CASSFRRDQRYGYTF. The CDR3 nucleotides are TGTGCCAGCAGCTTTCGGAGGGATCAACGCTATGGCTACACCTTC.

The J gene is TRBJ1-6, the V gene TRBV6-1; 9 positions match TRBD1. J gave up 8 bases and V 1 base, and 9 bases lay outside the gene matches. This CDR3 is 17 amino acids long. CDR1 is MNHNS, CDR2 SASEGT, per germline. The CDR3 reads CASSEGPGQGLDSPLHF. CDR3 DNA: TGTGCCAGCAGTGAAGGACCAGGACAGGGGCTTGATTCACCCCTCCACTTT.

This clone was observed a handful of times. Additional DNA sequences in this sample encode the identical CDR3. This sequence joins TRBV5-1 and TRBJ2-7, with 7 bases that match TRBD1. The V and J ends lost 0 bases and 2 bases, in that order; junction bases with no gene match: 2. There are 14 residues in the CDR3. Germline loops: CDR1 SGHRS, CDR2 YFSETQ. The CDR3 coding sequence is TGCGCCAGCAGCTTGGGCACAGGGGCCTACGAGCAGTACTTC. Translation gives CASSLGTGAYEQYF.

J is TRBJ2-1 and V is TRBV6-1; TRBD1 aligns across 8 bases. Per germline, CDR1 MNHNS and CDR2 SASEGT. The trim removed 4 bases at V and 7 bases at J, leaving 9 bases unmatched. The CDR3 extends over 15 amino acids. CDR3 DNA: TGTGCCAGCAGTGTTACAGGGGGGACCGTGAATGAGCAGTTCTTC. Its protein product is CASSVTGGTVNEQFF.

CDR3 bases: TGTGCCAGCAGCTTAGGAGGTAGCGGGGGCTACGAGCAGTACTTC. It specifies CASSLGGSGGYEQYF. The chain couples TRBV11-2 to TRBJ2-7; 9 bases are a match to TRBD2. The CDR3 has 15 residues. Germline CDR1 SGHAT, CDR2 FQNNGV. The ends lost 1 base at V and 3 bases at J; junction bases unmatched: 4.

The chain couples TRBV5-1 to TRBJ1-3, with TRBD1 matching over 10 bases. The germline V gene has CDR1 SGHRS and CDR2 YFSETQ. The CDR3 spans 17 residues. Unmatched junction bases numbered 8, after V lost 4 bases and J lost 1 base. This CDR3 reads CASSRDRGLASGNTIYF. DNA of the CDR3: TGCGCCAGCAGCAGGGACAGGGGACTGGCGTCTGGAAACACCATATATTTT.

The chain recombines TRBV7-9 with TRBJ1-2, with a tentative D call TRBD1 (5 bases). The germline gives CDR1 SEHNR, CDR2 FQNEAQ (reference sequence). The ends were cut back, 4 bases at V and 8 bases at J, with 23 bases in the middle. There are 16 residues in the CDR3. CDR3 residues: CASSYEGGAYTMGYTF. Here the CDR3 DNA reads TGTGCCAGCAGCTATGAGGGAGGGGCTTATACGATGGGCTACACCTTC.

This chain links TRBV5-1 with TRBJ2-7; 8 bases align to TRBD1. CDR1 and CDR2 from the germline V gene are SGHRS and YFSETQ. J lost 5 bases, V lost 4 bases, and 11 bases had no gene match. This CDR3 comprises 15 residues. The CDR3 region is CASSAQPGQDNEQYF. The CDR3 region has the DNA TGCGCCAGCAGCGCTCAGCCGGGACAGGATAACGAGCAGTACTTC.

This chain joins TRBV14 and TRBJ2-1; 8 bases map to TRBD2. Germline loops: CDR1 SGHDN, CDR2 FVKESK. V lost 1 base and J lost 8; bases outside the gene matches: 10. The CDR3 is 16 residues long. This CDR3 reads CASSQVLAGGVHEQFF. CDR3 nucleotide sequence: TGTGCCAGCAGCCAAGTTCTCGCGGGGGGAGTCCATGAGCAGTTCTTC.

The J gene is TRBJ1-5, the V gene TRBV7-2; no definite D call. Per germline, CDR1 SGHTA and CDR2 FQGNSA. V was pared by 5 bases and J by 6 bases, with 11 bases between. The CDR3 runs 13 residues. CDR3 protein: CASSRQGGQPQHF. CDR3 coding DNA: TGTGCCAGCAGCCGCCAAGGCGGTCAGCCCCAGCATTTT.

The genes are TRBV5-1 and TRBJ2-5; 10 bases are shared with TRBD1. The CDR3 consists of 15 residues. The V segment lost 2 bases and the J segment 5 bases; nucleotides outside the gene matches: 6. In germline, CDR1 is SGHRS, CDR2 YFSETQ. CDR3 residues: CASSFLDRGRETQYF. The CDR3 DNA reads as TGCGCCAGCAGCTTCCTGGACAGGGGGAGGGAGACCCAGTACTTC.

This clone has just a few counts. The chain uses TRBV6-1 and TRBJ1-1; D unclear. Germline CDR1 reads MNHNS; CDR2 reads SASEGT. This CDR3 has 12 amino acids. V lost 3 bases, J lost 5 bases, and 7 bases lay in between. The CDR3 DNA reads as TGTGCCAGCAGTGACATCCAAACTGAAGCTTTCTTT. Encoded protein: CASSDIQTEAFF.

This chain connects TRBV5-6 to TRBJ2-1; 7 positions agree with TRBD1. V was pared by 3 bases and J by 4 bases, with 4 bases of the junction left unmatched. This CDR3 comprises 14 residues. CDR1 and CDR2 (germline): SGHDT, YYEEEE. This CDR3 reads CASSWGTVYNEQFF. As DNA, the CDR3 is TGTGCCAGCAGCTGGGGGACAGTTTACAATGAGCAGTTCTTC.

The CDR3 spells CASSFDRGPEKLFF. In DNA, the CDR3 is TGTGCCAGCAGCTTCGACAGGGGGCCTGAAAAACTGTTTTTT. The gene calls are TRBV5-6 and TRBJ1-4; TRBD1 matches at 10 bases. This CDR3 has 14 residues. Germline values: CDR1 SGHDT, CDR2 YYEEEE. V lost 2 bases, J lost 7 bases, and 2 bases stayed unmatched.

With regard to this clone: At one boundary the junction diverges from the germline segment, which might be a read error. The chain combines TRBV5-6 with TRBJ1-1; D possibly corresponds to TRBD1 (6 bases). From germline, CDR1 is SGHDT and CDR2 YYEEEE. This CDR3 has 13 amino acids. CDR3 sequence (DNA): TGTGCCAGCAGTTTGGGGGGGCACACTGAAGCTTTCTTT. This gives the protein CASSLGGHTEAFF.